The entry below describes one T cell receptor beta chain. This clone was counted only a few times. Its antigen is currently not known. Base qualities are not recorded, but no much larger clone differs from it by a single base. Its CDR3 holds 11 amino acids, cysteine through phenylalanine. The sequence is cut down to CDR3 DNA, 33 bases in frame from base 1. V is cut by 5 bases and J by 4 bases, and the space between the germline ends is 9 bases. CDR1 DFQATT and CDR2 SNEGSKA are derived from the germline V gene (reference sequence). Using the deep immunoSEQ assay, TCR CDR3 regions were amplified from genomic DNA by multiplex PCR. Extracted genomic DNA from each cell subset was spread evenly across all wells of several immunoSEQ 96-well plates, with each plate serving as a replicate. For unsorted PBMC, each replicate PCR was loaded with 300 to 350 ng genomic DNA, equivalent to roughly 33,000 T cell genomes. Ten immunoSEQ deep assay plates were used to sequence unsorted PBMC genomic DNA. Purified libraries were quantified with a Qubit 3.0 fluorometer, sized on a Bioanalyzer 2100, and re-quantified with the KAPA Library Quantification kit. Each immunoSEQ 96-well plate was sequenced on its own single-read 150-cycle Illumina NextSeq 550 flow cell. Per the source publication's procedure: Because the immunoSEQ output included only junctional sequences and no quality scores, the filtering could not be the same as the filtering used for full-length reads. To assign V/J genes and CDR3, sequences were annotated using PyIR, a Python wrapper for IgBLAST v1.9, with IMGT germline references. Any read was removed if the V/J assignment was weak (E-value above 1e-6), the CDR3 was missing, or the read contained stop codons, out-of-frame junctions, or ambiguous translated residues. A V3J clonotype was defined by an identical inferred V gene, J gene, and CDR3 amino acid sequence. Percentage overlap between repertoires was computed as shared unique clonotypes divided by the size of the smaller repertoire. RTK rarefaction, the Chao1 estimator, and Recon v2.1 estimates of unobserved clonotypes were used to assess repertoire richness. The table comes from immuneACCESS by way of TCRdb, which keeps in-frame sequences with V and J called. Part of the clones is missing from these tables; in studies checked, under half for an unresolved V gene and the rest for unknown reasons. V and J calls plus clone size are reproduced from that table; the DNA served to infer D and trimming. Present in this sample are approximately 500,000 clones, 78% of which were seen just once. The ten largest account for approximately 12% of the sample.

The data were taken from a study of shared clonotypes between healthy human individuals (dated by TCRdb to 2020 to 2021). Concerning the study at large: Three men and a couple of women, aged 18 to 49 years, made up the cohort. To estimate repertoire size and how much clonotype sharing occurs between individuals, the study deeply sequenced the blood TCR repertoires of five or six healthy adults. To increase sequencing depth and limit assay-specific biases, different laboratories used diverse techniques to prepare libraries and sequence TCR repertoires. Between about 0.85 and 8.9 billion PBMCs per donor were obtained by leukapheresis.

What the authors observed across the whole study: Only blood was sampled, and tissue TCR repertoires likely differ from those in blood. Because the study included only a small number of donors, the genetic and exposure-history diversity represented was limited. Based on pairwise subsampling, the degree of clonotype sharing among donors was expected to be affected by sequencing depth.

The donors were healthy, HIV-negative adults with no recently reported acute infections or vaccinations. Every donor was a Caucasian adult living in Nashville, Tennessee, USA. In the unsorted samples, approximately 85 million PBMCs were counted, and genomic DNA was extracted using the QIAamp DNA Blood Mini kit. After blood collection by leukapheresis, PBMCs were isolated using Ficoll-Histopaque density gradient centrifugation and then cryopreserved in the vapor phase of liquid nitrogen. The sample taken for sequencing was PBMCs. The TCR sequence derives from a woman aged 40-49 years in good health. Some clones in this sample may be carry-over from other donors' samples. The rearrangement joined TRBV20-1 to TRBJ2-7; the D gene identity is not certain. Here is the DNA: TGCAGTGCTCCGAAGTCGTACGAGCAGTACTTC. Its protein reads: CSAPKSYEQYF.